The 20 T cell receptor beta chains below come from one sample, sequenced in a study of cytomegalovirus exposure and HLA in healthy donors. The PCR ran on 60 Vbeta and 13 Jbeta primers. Assay: immunoSEQ multiplex PCR; the TCRdb copy retains only in-frame clones and omits some. This sample has 84,000 or so clones, with less than 80% found just once. Sequencing was performed on PBMCs. These receptors all come from a male donor in good health and CMV-seronegative.

This clone was seen a handful of times. V is TRBV29-1 and J is TRBJ2-3; 10 bases map to TRBD2. Germline V gene data show CDR1 as SQVTM and CDR2 as ANQGSEA. With 6 bases clipped from V and 4 bases from J, the junction kept 34 bases outside the gene matches. This CDR3 has 23 amino acids. The CDR3 coding sequence is TGCAGCGTGAACCTCCGGGACCTTGGACGGGGGGCTAGCGGGAGATATAAGGCAGATACGCAGTATTTT. Translation: CSVNLRDLGRGASGRYKADTQYF.

The genes are TRBV5-1 and TRBJ2-2; D is perhaps TRBD2 (5 bases). Trimming removed 4 bases at V and 6 bases at J, with 19 bases between. CDR1 SGHRS and CDR2 YFSETQ come from the germline V gene. The length of the CDR3 is 16 residues. The CDR3 coding sequence is TGCGCCAGCAGCCCGGTAGGCCTAGCTGGGGCCGGGGAGCTGTTTTTT. This translates into CASSPVGLAGAGELFF.

In its sample, this clone was seen a few times. The chain uses TRBV18 and TRBJ2-3, with 8 positions matching TRBD1. The V and J ends lost 3 bases and 4 bases, in that order; junction bases with no gene match: 15. Germline V gives CDR1 KGHSH, CDR2 LQKENI. The CDR3 sequence is 18 residues long. The CDR3 bases are TGTGCCAGCTCACCTACTCGTTACCAGACAGGGGTCGCAGATACGCAGTATTTT. This sequence encodes CASSPTRYQTGVADTQYF.

As concerns this clone: A much larger clone differs by one base, so this may be a read error. The CDR3 bases are TGTGCCAGCAGTGAGGGGGCGAACACTGAAGCTTTCTTT. The encoded protein is CASSEGANTEAFF. This sequence joins TRBV6-4 and TRBJ1-1, with D possibly matching TRBD1 (6 bases). Trimming shortened V by 3 bases and J by 1 base, and 6 bases separated the two germline ends. This CDR3 has 13 residues. From germline, CDR1 is MRHNA and CDR2 SNTAGT.

V and J are TRBV12-1 and TRBJ1-1; TRBD1 is the table's D call, not checked against the DNA. TRBV12-1 is marked as a pseudogene. The CDR3 is made up of 15 amino acids. The CDR3 loop is CASSYPQEGNTEAFF. The CDR3 DNA is TGTGCCAGCAGCTACCCACAGGAAGGAAACACTGAAGCTTTCTTT.

The gene calls are TRBV2 and TRBJ1-1, with D possibly matching TRBD1 (5 bases). CDR1 SNHLY and CDR2 FYNNEI come from the germline V gene. With 8 bases removed from V and 0 bases from J, the gap between germline ends came to 13 bases. CDR3 length equals 14 residues. The CDR3 is CASLQTEMNTEAFF. DNA for the CDR3: TGTGCCAGCCTACAGACAGAAATGAACACTGAAGCTTTCTTT.

This chain's CDR3 is CASSSRTDNQAFF. In DNA form, the CDR3 reads TGTGCCAGCAGCTCACGGACGGACAACCAAGCTTTCTTT. This chain uses TRBV5-8 with TRBJ1-1; D possibly corresponds to TRBD1 (5 bases). V lost 3 bases and J 9 bases, leaving 15 bases between the germline ends. The CDR3 is 13 residues long. Germline V lookup: CDR1 SGHTS, CDR2 YDEGEE.

The chain is built from TRBV5-5 and TRBJ2-1; 11 bases match TRBD2. The germline gives CDR1 SGHKS, CDR2 YYEKEE (reference sequence). The V gene end was trimmed by 0 bases and the J gene end by 2 bases; junction bases not matched to a gene: 7. The CDR3 is 18 amino acids. The CDR3 sequence: CASSLVGLAGGTYNEQFF. Here the CDR3 DNA reads TGTGCCAGCAGCTTGGTTGGGCTAGCGGGAGGCACCTACAATGAGCAGTTCTTC. The complete variable domain, with remaining parts taken from reference TRBV5-5 and TRBJ2-1, reads DAGVTQSPTHLIKTRGQQVTLRCSPISGHKSVSWYQQVLGQGPQFIFQYYEKEERGRGNFPDRFSARQFPNYSSELNVNALLLGDSALYLCASSLVGLAGGTYNEQFFGPGTRLTVL.

This clone was recorded a few times. The CDR3 loop is CASSIGLAGATGELFF. CDR3 bases: TGTGCCAGTAGTATCGGACTAGCGGGAGCCACCGGGGAGCTGTTTTTT. The J gene is TRBJ2-2, the V gene TRBV19; 13 bases match TRBD2. CDR1 is LNHDA and CDR2 is SQIVND in the germline V gene (reference sequence). The CDR3 extends over 16 amino acids. The junction had 2 bases not matched to a gene; V was cut back by 3 bases and J by 4 bases.

This chain uses TRBV9 with TRBJ2-5; 9 bases agree with TRBD1. The J call may be faulty, since TRBJ2-7 better matches the DNA end. CDR1 SGDLS and CDR2 YYNGEE come from the germline V gene. This CDR3 region has 14 residues. As DNA, the CDR3 is TGTGCCAGCAGCGTGGGGACAGGGCAGGGCGAGCAGTACTTC. This codes for CASSVGTGQGEQYF.

The chain recombines TRBV23-1 with TRBJ1-5; D gene ambiguous. TRBV23-1 is an ORF for which the function is uncertain. The CDR3 covers 15 residues. Trimming pared 2 bases from V and 2 bases from J, leaving 10 bases between. CDR3: CASSQRRTRNQPQHF. In DNA, the CDR3 is TGCGCCAGCAGTCAAAGAAGGACTCGCAATCAGCCCCAGCATTTT.

This rearrangement joins TRBV7-9 to TRBJ2-7, with 10 nucleotides matching TRBD2. This CDR3 comprises 17 residues. CDR1 SEHNR and CDR2 FQNEAQ come from the germline V gene (reference sequence). Trimming removed 3 bases from V and 7 bases from J; junction bases left unmatched: 15. The CDR3 here is CASSLAIAGGRVGEQYF. In nucleotides, the CDR3 is TGTGCCAGCAGCTTGGCAATAGCGGGGGGACGGGTGGGGGAGCAGTACTTC.

This clone has more than one count but fewer than ten. J is TRBJ1-2 and V is TRBV18, with 7 bases fitting TRBD1. The CDR3 consists of 13 residues. CDR1 is KGHSH and CDR2 is LQKENI in the germline V gene. V lost 3 bases to trimming and J lost 9 bases; unmatched junction nucleotides: 7. The CDR3 is CASSPPDRVRYTF. The CDR3 region has the DNA TGTGCCAGCTCACCTCCCGACAGGGTTCGCTACACCTTC.

This chain connects TRBV6-6 to TRBJ2-3; tentatively, D is TRBD2 (5 bases). This CDR3 region has 14 residues. Germline V gives CDR1 MNHNY, CDR2 SVGAGI (reference sequence). Trimming cost V 7 bases and J 0 bases, with 11 bases left between them. CDR3 amino acids: CASTNSVSTDTQYF. CDR3 sequence (DNA): TGTGCCAGCACAAATAGCGTCAGCACAGATACGCAGTATTTT.

The J gene is TRBJ2-2, the V gene TRBV10-3, with D maybe TRBD2 (5 bases). Germline CDR1 reads ENHRY; CDR2 reads SYGVKD. This CDR3 is built from 15 residues. Trimming left V 2 bases short and J 2 bases short, with 9 bases between. The CDR3 loop reads CAISEGSRNTGELFF. The DNA for the CDR3 is TGTGCCATCAGTGAGGGGAGCAGAAACACCGGGGAGCTGTTTTTT.

This clone was recorded only once. This chain connects TRBV5-6 to TRBJ2-5; TRBD1 matches at 11 bases. The end of the DNA aligns better with TRBJ2-7, so the J call may be wrong. Per germline, CDR1 SGHDT and CDR2 YYEEEE. The CDR3 has 15 amino acids. The CDR3 protein is CASSGDRGNIYEQYF. The CDR3 DNA sequence: TGTGCCAGCAGCGGGGACAGGGGGAATATCTACGAGCAGTACTTC.

The V call is TRBV10-1, the J call TRBJ1-1; 9 bases are a match to TRBD1. In germline, CDR1 is WNHNN, CDR2 SYGVQD (reference sequence). Unmatched junction bases numbered 9, after V lost 4 bases and J lost 6 bases. CDR3 size: 15 residues. CDR3 in DNA: TGCGCCAGCAGTGGGTTACAGGGGGCAAGGTCTGAAGCTTTCTTT. Protein product: CASSGLQGARSEAFF.

This clone has only a few counts. The genes are TRBV14 and TRBJ2-1; 9 bases fit TRBD2. V dropped 2 bases and J dropped 7; count of bases not matched to a gene: 12. This CDR3 is 17 amino acids long. Germline V lookup: CDR1 SGHDN, CDR2 FVKESK. CDR3 coding DNA: TGTGCCAGCAGCCAACCCCCCGGGCGGGGGGGCTTAAATGAGCAGTTCTTC. It yields the protein CASSQPPGRGGLNEQFF.

For the CDR3, the DNA is TGTGCCAGTAGCGAGACTAGCGGGAGGGGGTCCCACAATGAGCAGTTCTTC. Amino acids: CASSETSGRGSHNEQFF. The rearrangement uses TRBV19 and TRBJ2-1; 14 bases are a match to TRBD2. The germline V gene encodes CDR1 LNHDA and CDR2 SQIVND (reference sequence). This CDR3 region has 17 residues. Trimming took 6 bases from V and 5 from J; bases not matched to a gene: 9.

The chain recombines TRBV5-6 with TRBJ2-1, with 10 bases identical to TRBD1. This CDR3 has 17 amino acids. The junction had 7 bases not matched to a gene; V was cut back by 0 bases and J by 4 bases. CDR1 is SGHDT and CDR2 is YYEEEE in the germline V gene. In DNA form, the CDR3 reads TGTGCCAGCAGCTTGGCAGGGACAGGGGCCCCATACAATGAGCAGTTCTTC. Translated: CASSLAGTGAPYNEQFF.